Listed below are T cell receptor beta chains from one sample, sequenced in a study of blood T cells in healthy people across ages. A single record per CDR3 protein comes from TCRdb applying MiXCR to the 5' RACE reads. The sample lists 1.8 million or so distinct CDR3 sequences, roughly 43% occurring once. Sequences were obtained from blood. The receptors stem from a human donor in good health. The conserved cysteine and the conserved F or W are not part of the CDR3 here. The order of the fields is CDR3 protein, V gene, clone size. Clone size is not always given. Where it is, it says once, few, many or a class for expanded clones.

ASSTIGTGYHGYT TRBV12-3/TRBV12-4 .
ASSLAVTSEAF TRBV7-2 few
ASSVDLALDGYT TRBV9 few
ASSLAWGGRQPQH TRBV7-2 .
SARGPGQGYEQY TRBV20-1 .
SARLSTVTDGCT TRBV20-1 .
ASSQVLRLPGELF TRBV3-1 few
ASSYDHEFFSTDTQY TRBV6-6 few
ASSIGQGRDYEQY TRBV13 .
ASSPRSGGYGYT TRBV12-3/TRBV12-4 few
ASSLGSLSSYYNEQF TRBV5-1 few
SYRDNSYEQY TRBV20-1 .
ASSLPGTGGREKLF TRBV18 .
ASILRPGRAPYGYT TRBV6-2/TRBV6-3 .
ASSSEGGGITDTQY TRBV7-9 few
ASSVGIEGTGVSYNEQF TRBV9 .
ASSPDELYGYT TRBV18 .
ASSDTGQGNEQY TRBV5-1 few
AWSVTGGDTEAF TRBV30 .
ASSEHLTYEQY TRBV6-1 few
SVGRQGSKNIQY TRBV29-1 .
ASSYDYSNTGELF TRBV6-2/TRBV6-3 .
ASSVAGTESEKLF TRBV5-1 .
ASSFDRLEGQY TRBV7-2 .
ASSLGTSESSEQY TRBV5-1 few
ASSLQGGGTRETQY TRBV3-1 .
ASSLGRQFDGYT TRBV7-2 .
ASSTLGTEDSPLH TRBV7-2 .
ASSSAEAGQNFFPYEQY TRBV6-5 once
SARDGRTGGIYEQY TRBV20-1 many
ASSPLTGSNEQF TRBV5-6 .
ASSPIPGYTSQETQY TRBV2 few
TTSDLSGASTDTQY TRBV24-1 .
ASSTGQGRNQPQH TRBV12-3/TRBV12-4 .
ASSPWGNEQF TRBV7-9 many
ASSSGLTGSNYGYT TRBV7-6 .
SARDFLRMGTGTPPQH TRBV20-1 .
ASRRERAGEQF TRBV12-3/TRBV12-4 .
AISESIRSGGYSNQPQH TRBV10-3 few
ASSLAADRGGSYEQY TRBV7-6 .
ASRPLQGYTEAF TRBV4-1 .
ASSPLNWYEQY TRBV6-6 few
ASSEIRPPGTQY TRBV6-1 .
SAARSTNEKLF TRBV20-1 few
ASSLDINRADNNSPLH TRBV11-2 few
ASSPPEAAGQPQH TRBV12-3/TRBV12-4 once
ATSGARMSSYNEQF TRBV24-1 .
AISDPDRNEQF TRBV10-3 few
ASRDQGNTEAF TRBV2 few
ASSLSISIGEQY TRBV5-4 .
ASILGSDKQF TRBV6-7 few
ASSPAGATYEQY TRBV9 few
ASSFGTGGLGVYEQY TRBV7-9 few
ASTRNSNYGYT TRBV5-1 .
ASSLLGTGMTKNIQY TRBV6-6 .
ASSYEETEAF TRBV6-6 .
ASRRGASNEKLF TRBV5-1 .
ASSLAGSVDTQY TRBV7-2 few
ASSAGLVVF TRBV19 .
ASSFREAEAF TRBV7-9 .